The next 24 T cell receptor beta chains were all read from a single sample in a study of cytomegalovirus exposure and HLA in healthy donors. PCR used 60 Vbeta primers and 13 Jbeta primers. The table came from immunoSEQ multiplex PCR; TCRdb's copy has only in-frame clones and leaves some out. This sample has fewer than 120,000 clones, with about 73% found just once. Material for sequencing was PBMCs. These receptors originate from a woman in her twenties or thirties in good health and CMV-seronegative.

The rearrangement links TRBV25-1 to TRBJ2-1; 9 positions agree with TRBD2. Germline CDR1 is MGHDK and CDR2 is SYGVNS. J lost 1 base, V lost 8 bases, and 6 bases had no gene match. The CDR3 loop spans 15 amino acids. In DNA form, the CDR3 reads TGTGCCAGCGGGGGTAGCGGGAGATCCTACAATGAGCAGTTCTTC. This encodes CASGGSGRSYNEQFF. Full variable domain (missing parts from reference TRBV25-1 and TRBJ2-1): EADIYQTPRYLVIGTGKKITLECSQTMGHDKMYWYQQDPGMELHLIHYSYGVNSTEKGDLSSESTVSRIRTEHFPLTLESARPSHTSQYLCASGGSGRSYNEQFFGPGTRLTVL.

The chain uses TRBV4-1 and TRBJ2-1; TRBD2 agrees at 9 bases. Germline assignment: CDR1 MGHRA and CDR2 YSYEKL. V lost 3 bases to trimming and J lost 7 bases; unmatched junction nucleotides: 13. This CDR3 region has 17 residues. DNA of the CDR3: TGCGCCAGCAGCCAGGGTCTAGCGGGACCACTTGGGAATGAGCAGTTCTTC. This encodes CASSQGLAGPLGNEQFF.

This clone was detected once. The chain carries TRBV6-1 and TRBJ2-3, with TRBD1 matching 12 bases. CDR1 MNHNS and CDR2 SASEGT come from the germline V gene. CDR3 length: 21 residues. J was trimmed by 0 bases and V by 2 bases; bases with no gene match: 15. The CDR3: CASSEPIGTGGRGLSTDTQYF. CDR3 coding DNA: TGTGCCAGCAGTGAACCTATAGGGACAGGGGGCAGGGGGTTGAGCACAGATACGCAGTATTTT.

The chain uses TRBV9 and TRBJ1-2, with unresolved D. V was clipped by 4 bases and J by 8 bases, with 12 bases between them. CDR3 size: 12 residues. Germline V gives CDR1 SGDLS, CDR2 YYNGEE. CDR3 residues: CASSNYGGGYTF. The CDR3 DNA is TGTGCCAGCAGCAACTACGGTGGAGGCTACACCTTC.

CDR3 sequence reads: CASSHLVGSYEQYF. CDR3 DNA sequence: TGTGCCAGCAGTCACCTAGTTGGGTCCTACGAGCAGTACTTC. The chain links TRBV27 to TRBJ2-7; D is undetermined. Germline-derived CDR1 and CDR2 are MNHEY and SMNVEV (reference sequence). V dropped 5 bases and J dropped 1 base, with 12 bases sitting between them. The CDR3 runs to 14 residues.

The chain recombines TRBV7-2 with TRBJ1-6; 7 nucleotides match TRBD1. Trimming took 5 bases from V and 5 from J; bases not matched to a gene: 6. This CDR3 has 15 residues. The germline V gene has CDR1 SGHTA and CDR2 FQGNSA. CDR3 amino acids: CASSTPGTDNSPLHF. The CDR3 DNA reads TGTGCCAGCAGCACCCCCGGGACAGATAATTCACCCCTCCACTTT.

For the CDR3, the DNA is TGTGCCAGCAGCTATCGACAGGGGGATCGGGAGACCCAGTACTTC. Residues: CASSYRQGDRETQYF. The V and J genes are TRBV9 and TRBJ2-5, with 9 bases identical to TRBD1. This CDR3 is 15 amino acids long. The J segment lost 5 bases and the V segment lost 4 bases, leaving 9 bases of the junction unmatched. Germline loops: CDR1 SGDLS, CDR2 YYNGEE.

The chain carries TRBV25-1 and TRBJ1-5; D may be TRBD1 (5 bases). Trimming took off 4 bases at V and 5 bases at J, with 15 bases between the two ends. This CDR3 spans 15 amino acids. The germline CDR1 and CDR2 sequences are MGHDK and SYGVNS. The CDR3 sequence is CASSGSWQGDQPQHF. As DNA, the CDR3 is TGTGCCAGCAGTGGGTCCTGGCAGGGCGATCAGCCCCAGCATTTT.

The V and J genes are TRBV7-2 and TRBJ1-2; TRBD1 is a possible D gene (5 bases). The germline CDR1 and CDR2 sequences are SGHTA and FQGNSA. Trimming removed 4 bases at V and 6 bases at J, with 15 bases between. The CDR3 consists of 14 residues. CDR3 DNA sequence: TGTGCCAGCAGCTCCCAATTAGGAGGGGATGGCTACACCTTC. Its translation is CASSSQLGGDGYTF.

The chain joins TRBV15 to TRBJ2-1; D is ambiguous. The V and J ends lost 0 bases and 12 bases respectively, with 18 bases between them. From germline, CDR1 is LNHNV and CDR2 YYDKDF (reference sequence). This CDR3 has 15 residues. The CDR3 nucleotides read TGTGCCACCAGCAGAGAGGGCTCCCGAGATTCCGTGCAGTTCTTC. This codes for CATSREGSRDSVQFF.

The chain links TRBV4-2 to TRBJ1-1, with D tentatively TRBD1 (5 bases). CDR3 size: 15 residues. From germline, CDR1 is LGHNA and CDR2 YNFKEQ. V was shortened by 0 bases and J by 2 bases, with 10 bases between the two germline ends. CDR3 sequence reads: CASSQDRQGNTEAFF. In nucleotides, the CDR3 is TGTGCCAGCAGCCAAGATCGCCAGGGAAACACTGAAGCTTTCTTT.

The J gene is TRBJ2-7, the V gene TRBV7-9; a possible D gene is TRBD1 (6 bases). Per the germline V gene, CDR1 is SEHNR and CDR2 is FQNEAQ (reference sequence). The CDR3 loop spans 14 amino acids. Trimming left V 5 bases short and J 3 bases short, with 14 bases between. This chain's CDR3 is CASSQAGADYEQYF. Written as DNA, the CDR3 is TGTGCCAGCAGCCAAGCAGGGGCCGACTACGAGCAGTACTTC.

V is TRBV7-2 and J is TRBJ2-7; 8 positions match TRBD1. CDR3 size: 15 residues. J lost 3 bases, V lost 3 bases, and 7 bases had no gene match. Germline V gives CDR1 SGHTA, CDR2 FQGNSA. CDR3 sequence (DNA): TGTGCCAGCAGCTTTAGCCGGGACAGGTTCTACGAGCAGTACTTC. It codes for CASSFSRDRFYEQYF.

The chain combines TRBV5-1 with TRBJ2-3; TRBD1 agrees at 9 bases. V was pared by 6 bases and J by 4 bases, with 6 bases of the junction left unmatched. From germline, CDR1 is SGHRS and CDR2 YFSETQ. There are 14 residues in the CDR3. CDR3: CASILGTGSDTQYF. DNA for the CDR3: TGCGCCAGCATCCTCGGGACAGGGTCAGATACGCAGTATTTT. Complete variable domain (other parts from reference TRBV5-1 and TRBJ2-3): KAGVTQTPRYLIKTRGQQVTLSCSPISGHRSVSWYQQTPGQGLQFLFEYFSETQRNKGNFPGRFSGRQFSNSRSEMNVSTLELGDSALYLCASILGTGSDTQYFGPGTRLTVL.

The chain links TRBV5-6 to TRBJ2-5, with a possible D match to TRBD2 (5 bases). From germline, CDR1 is SGHDT and CDR2 YYEEEE. Trimming stripped 3 bases from V and 0 bases from J, with 15 bases between. The length of the CDR3 is 16 residues. The CDR3 is CASSSLGGPHQETQYF. DNA for the CDR3: TGTGCCAGCAGCTCGTTAGGAGGCCCCCACCAAGAGACCCAGTACTTC.

The gene calls are TRBV6-5 and TRBJ2-7; 9 bases match TRBD1. The V gene's germline CDR1 is MNHEY and CDR2 SVGAGI. The J segment lost 2 bases and the V segment lost 6 bases, leaving 8 bases of the junction unmatched. The CDR3 length is 15 residues. Here the CDR3 reads CASSTPGQGTYEQYF. For the CDR3, the DNA is TGTGCCAGCAGCACGCCGGGACAGGGCACCTACGAGCAGTACTTC.

As for this clone: At one end, the junction sequence differs from germline, possibly due to a read error. This chain connects TRBV6-5 to TRBJ2-3; TRBD1 agrees at 7 bases. The CDR3 extends over 15 amino acids. Germline CDR1 and CDR2: MNHEY and SVGAGI. The CDR3 loop reads CASSRGQKRTGTQYF. The CDR3 DNA sequence: TGTGCCAGCAGCCGGGGACAGAAACGCACAGGTACGCAGTATTTT.

CDR3 sequence reads: CASSPVTASGRDEQYF. DNA for the CDR3: TGTGCCAGCAGCCCGGTCACCGCTAGCGGGAGAGACGAGCAGTACTTC. The gene calls are TRBV5-4 and TRBJ2-7; 10 bases are a match to TRBD2. V shed 4 bases, J shed 5 bases, and the junction held 12 bases outside the gene matches. Germline V gene sequence: CDR1 SGHNT, CDR2 YYREEE (reference sequence). The CDR3 is 16 residues long.

The chain's CDR3 is CASSLKDRYGYTF. CDR3 bases: TGTGCCAGCAGCCTAAAGGACAGATATGGCTACACCTTC. This rearrangement joins TRBV28 to TRBJ1-2; tentative D call: TRBD1 (6 bases). Germline V gene sequence: CDR1 MDHEN, CDR2 SYDVKM. V was cut by 6 bases and J by 5 bases, with 13 bases left in between. This CDR3 is 13 amino acids long.

This rearrangement joins TRBV10-3 to TRBJ2-1; 16 bases agree with TRBD2. The J segment lost 6 bases and the V segment lost 2 bases, leaving 1 base of the junction unmatched. The CDR3 loop spans 16 amino acids. Germline V gene sequence: CDR1 ENHRY, CDR2 SYGVKD. In nucleotides, the CDR3 is TGTGCCATCAGTGAGGGGACTAGCGGGAGGGGCAATGAGCAGTTCTTC. It encodes CAISEGTSGRGNEQFF.

The rearrangement links TRBV7-3 to TRBJ1-1, with 7 nucleotides matching TRBD1. Germline CDR1 is SGHTA and CDR2 is FQGTGA. V shed 5 bases, J shed 3 bases, and the junction held 3 bases outside the gene matches. This CDR3 region has 13 residues. DNA for the CDR3: TGTGCCAGCAGCCCACAGGGGTACACTGAAGCTTTCTTT. Protein: CASSPQGYTEAFF.

This clone was observed once. In DNA form, the CDR3 reads TGTGCCAGCAGTTACTCGAGGGCAGCAAATTATGGCTACACCTTC. Its protein product is CASSYSRAANYGYTF. The chain uses TRBV6-5 and TRBJ1-2; the D is unclear. Germline values: CDR1 MNHEY, CDR2 SVGAGI. The CDR3 consists of 15 residues. Trimming took 0 bases from V and 5 from J, leaving 13 bases between them.

CDR3 loop: CASSYPSGRAGENIQYF. Here the CDR3 DNA reads TGTGCCAGCAGCTACCCTAGCGGGAGGGCCGGGGAAAACATTCAGTACTTC. This chain connects TRBV5-4 to TRBJ2-4; 12 bases line up with TRBD2. Trimming took 3 bases from V and 5 from J; bases not matched to a gene: 9. In germline, CDR1 is SGHNT, CDR2 YYREEE (reference sequence). The CDR3 consists of 17 residues.

The J gene is TRBJ2-7, the V gene TRBV10-3; D may be TRBD1 (5 bases). This CDR3 has 11 residues. Looked up from germline, CDR1 is ENHRY and CDR2 is SYGVKD. Trimming left V 3 bases short and J 6 bases short, with 6 bases between. The CDR3 here is CAISDQGEQYF. For the CDR3, the DNA is TGTGCCATCAGTGACCAGGGCGAGCAGTACTTC.